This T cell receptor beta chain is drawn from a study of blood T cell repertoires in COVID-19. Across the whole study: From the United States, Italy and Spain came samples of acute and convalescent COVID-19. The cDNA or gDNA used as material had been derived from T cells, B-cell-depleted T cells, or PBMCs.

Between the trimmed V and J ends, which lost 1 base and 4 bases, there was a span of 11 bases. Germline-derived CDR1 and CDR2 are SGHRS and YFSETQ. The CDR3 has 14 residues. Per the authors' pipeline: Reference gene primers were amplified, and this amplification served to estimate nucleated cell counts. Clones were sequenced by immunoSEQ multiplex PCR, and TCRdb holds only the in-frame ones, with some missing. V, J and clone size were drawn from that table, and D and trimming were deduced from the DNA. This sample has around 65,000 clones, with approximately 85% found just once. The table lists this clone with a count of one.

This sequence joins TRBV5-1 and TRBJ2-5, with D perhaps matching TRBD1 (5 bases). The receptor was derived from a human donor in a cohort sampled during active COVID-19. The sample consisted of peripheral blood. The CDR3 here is CASSLWLRGETQYF. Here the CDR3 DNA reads TGCGCCAGCAGCTTGTGGCTAAGGGGAGAGACCCAGTACTTC.